This entry describes one T cell receptor beta chain. Its antigen is not identified. The data stem from a study of cytomegalovirus exposure and HLA in healthy donors. The CDR3 totals 12 residues. Deletions cut 2 bases from V and 7 bases from J, with 8 bases between. CDR1 and CDR2 from the germline V gene are KGHSH and LQKENI. General study results and limits: A later analysis appeared to link common viral pathogens to several of the most significant clusters. Later analysis associated a missense DCLRE1C variant with TCR beta V- and J-gene trimming. As confirmed in vitro, a few CMV-associated chains were specific for CMV antigens.

Vbeta (60) and Jbeta (13) primers were used in the PCR. The data were produced by immunoSEQ multiplex PCR, yet TCRdb's version contains in-frame clones alone and is incomplete. The data hold 100,000 to 150,000 clones, with roughly three fifths observed a single time. The rearrangement uses TRBV18 and TRBJ1-2; possible D gene TRBD1, 5 bases. Sequencing was done on a sample of PBMCs. The TCR sequence derives from a woman in her forties in good health and CMV-seropositive. CDR3: CASSPGASGYTF. CDR3 nucleotides: TGTGCCAGCTCACCAGGGGCTAGTGGCTACACCTTC.